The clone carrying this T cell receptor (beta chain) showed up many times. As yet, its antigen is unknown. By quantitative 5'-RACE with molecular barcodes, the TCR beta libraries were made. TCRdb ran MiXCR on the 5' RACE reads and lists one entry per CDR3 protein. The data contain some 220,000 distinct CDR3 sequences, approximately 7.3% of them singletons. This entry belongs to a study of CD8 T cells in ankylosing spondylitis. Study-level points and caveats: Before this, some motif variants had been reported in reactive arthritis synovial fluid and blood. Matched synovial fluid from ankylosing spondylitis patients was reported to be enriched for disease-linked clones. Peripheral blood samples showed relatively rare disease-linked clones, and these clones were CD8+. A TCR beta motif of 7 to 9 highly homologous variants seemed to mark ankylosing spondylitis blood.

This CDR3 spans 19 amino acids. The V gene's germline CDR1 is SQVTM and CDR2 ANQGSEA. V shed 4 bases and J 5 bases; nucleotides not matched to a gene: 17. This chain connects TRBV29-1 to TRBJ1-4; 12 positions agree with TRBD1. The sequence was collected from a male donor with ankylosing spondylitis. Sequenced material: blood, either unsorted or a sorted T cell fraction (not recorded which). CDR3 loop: CSVAPSAGTGGLGNEKLFF. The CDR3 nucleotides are TGCAGCGTTGCCCCTTCGGCCGGGACAGGGGGCTTGGGAAATGAAAAACTGTTTTTT.